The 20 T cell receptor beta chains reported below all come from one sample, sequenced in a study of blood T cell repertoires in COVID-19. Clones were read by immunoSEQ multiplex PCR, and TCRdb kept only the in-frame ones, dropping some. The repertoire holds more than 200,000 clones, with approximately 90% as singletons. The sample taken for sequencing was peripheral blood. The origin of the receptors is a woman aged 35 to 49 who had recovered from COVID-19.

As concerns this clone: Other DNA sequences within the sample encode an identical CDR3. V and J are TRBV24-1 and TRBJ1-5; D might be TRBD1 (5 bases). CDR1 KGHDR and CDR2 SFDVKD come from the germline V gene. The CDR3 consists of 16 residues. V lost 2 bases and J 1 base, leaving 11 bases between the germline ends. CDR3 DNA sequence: TGTGCCACCAGTGATTCCGGCAGGGTAAGCAATCAGCCCCAGCATTTT. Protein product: CATSDSGRVSNQPQHF.

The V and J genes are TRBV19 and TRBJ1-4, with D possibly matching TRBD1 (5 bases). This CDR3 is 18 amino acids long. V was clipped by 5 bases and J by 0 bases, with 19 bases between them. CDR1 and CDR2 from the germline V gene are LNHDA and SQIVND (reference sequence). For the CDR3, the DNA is TGTGCCAGTAGTTCCGGGACTAGCCCCTATACAACTAATGAAAAACTGTTTTTT. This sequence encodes CASSSGTSPYTTNEKLFF.

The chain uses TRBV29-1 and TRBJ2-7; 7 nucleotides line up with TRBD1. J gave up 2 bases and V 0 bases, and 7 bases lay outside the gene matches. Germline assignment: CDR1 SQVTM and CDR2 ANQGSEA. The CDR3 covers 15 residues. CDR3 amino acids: CSVEDSTGSPYEQYF. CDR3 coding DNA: TGCAGCGTTGAAGACTCGACAGGGAGCCCCTACGAGCAGTACTTC.

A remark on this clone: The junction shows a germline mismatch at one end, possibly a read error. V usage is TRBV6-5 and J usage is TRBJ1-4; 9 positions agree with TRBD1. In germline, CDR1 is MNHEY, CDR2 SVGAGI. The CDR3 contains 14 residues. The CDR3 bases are TGTGCCAGCAGTAAACAGGGGGCTAAGGAAAAACTGTTTTTT. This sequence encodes CASSKQGAKEKLFF.

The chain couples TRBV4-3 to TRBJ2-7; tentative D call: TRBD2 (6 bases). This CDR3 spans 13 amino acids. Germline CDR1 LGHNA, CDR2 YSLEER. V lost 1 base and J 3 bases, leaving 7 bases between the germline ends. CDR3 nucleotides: TGCGCCAGCAGCCAAGGACTAGTCTACGAGCAGTACTTC. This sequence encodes CASSQGLVYEQYF.

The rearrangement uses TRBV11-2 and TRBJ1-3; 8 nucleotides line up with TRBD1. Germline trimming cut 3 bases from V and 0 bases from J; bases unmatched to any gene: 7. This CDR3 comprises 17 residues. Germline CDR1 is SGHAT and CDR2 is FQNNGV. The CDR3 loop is CASSFPLRGLSGNTIYF. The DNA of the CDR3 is TGTGCCAGCAGCTTTCCTCTCAGGGGGCTCTCTGGAAACACCATATATTTT.

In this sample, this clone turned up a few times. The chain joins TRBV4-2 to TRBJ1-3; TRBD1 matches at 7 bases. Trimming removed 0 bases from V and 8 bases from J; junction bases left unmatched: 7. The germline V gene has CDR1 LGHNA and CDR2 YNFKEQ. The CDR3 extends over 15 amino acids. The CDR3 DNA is TGTGCCAGCAGCCAAGATTTGACAGGGTGGGACACCATATATTTT. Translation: CASSQDLTGWDTIYF.

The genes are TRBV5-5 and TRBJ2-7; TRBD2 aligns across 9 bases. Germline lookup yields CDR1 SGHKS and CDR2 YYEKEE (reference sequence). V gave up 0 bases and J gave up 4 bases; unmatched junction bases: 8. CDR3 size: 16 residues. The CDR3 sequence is CASSLAWAGLAYEQYF. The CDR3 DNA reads TGTGCCAGCAGCTTGGCCTGGGCGGGACTAGCTTACGAGCAGTACTTC.

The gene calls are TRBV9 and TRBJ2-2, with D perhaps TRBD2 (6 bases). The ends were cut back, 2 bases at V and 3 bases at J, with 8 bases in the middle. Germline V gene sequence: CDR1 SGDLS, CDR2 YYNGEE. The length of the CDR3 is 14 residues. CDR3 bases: TGTGCCAGCAGCGTCGCGGGATACACCGGGGAGCTGTTTTTT. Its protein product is CASSVAGYTGELFF.

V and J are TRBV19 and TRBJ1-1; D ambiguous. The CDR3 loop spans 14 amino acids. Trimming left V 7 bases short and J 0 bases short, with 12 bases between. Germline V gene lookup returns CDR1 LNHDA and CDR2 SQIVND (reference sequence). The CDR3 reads CASNRGRLNTEAFF. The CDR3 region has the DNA TGTGCCAGTAATCGGGGAAGGCTGAACACTGAAGCTTTCTTT.

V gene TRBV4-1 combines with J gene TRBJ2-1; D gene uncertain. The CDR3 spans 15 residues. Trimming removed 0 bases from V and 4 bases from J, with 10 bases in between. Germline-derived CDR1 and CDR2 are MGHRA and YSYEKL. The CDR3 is CASSQDRLPYNEQFF. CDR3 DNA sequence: TGCGCCAGCAGCCAAGATCGACTCCCTTACAATGAGCAGTTCTTC.

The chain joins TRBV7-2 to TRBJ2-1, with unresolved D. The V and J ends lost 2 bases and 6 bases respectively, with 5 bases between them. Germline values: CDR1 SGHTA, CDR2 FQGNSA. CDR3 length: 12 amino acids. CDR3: CASSLLSNEQFF. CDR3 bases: TGTGCCAGCAGCTTACTGAGCAATGAGCAGTTCTTC.

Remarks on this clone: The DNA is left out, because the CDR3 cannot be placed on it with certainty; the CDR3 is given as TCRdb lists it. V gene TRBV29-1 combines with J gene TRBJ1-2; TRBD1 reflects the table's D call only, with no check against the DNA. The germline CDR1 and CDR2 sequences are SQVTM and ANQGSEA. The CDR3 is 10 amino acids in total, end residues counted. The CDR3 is CSVGTGAHTF.

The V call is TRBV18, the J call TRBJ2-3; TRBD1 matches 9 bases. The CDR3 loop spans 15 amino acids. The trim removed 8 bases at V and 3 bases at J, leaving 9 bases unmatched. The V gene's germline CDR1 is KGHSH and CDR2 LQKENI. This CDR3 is CASPPRTGVTDTQYF. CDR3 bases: TGTGCCAGCCCGCCTAGGACAGGGGTAACAGATACGCAGTATTTT.

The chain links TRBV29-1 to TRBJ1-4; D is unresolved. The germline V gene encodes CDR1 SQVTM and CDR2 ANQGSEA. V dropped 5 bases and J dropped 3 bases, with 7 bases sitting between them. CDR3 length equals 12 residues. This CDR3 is CSVQQPNEKLFF. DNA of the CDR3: TGCAGCGTTCAACAGCCTAATGAAAAACTGTTTTTT. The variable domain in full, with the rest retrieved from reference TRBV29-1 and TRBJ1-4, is SAVISQKPSRDICQRGTSLTIQCQVDSQVTMMFWYRQQPGQSLTLIATANQGSEATYESGFVIDKFPISRPNLTFSTLTVSNMSPEDSSIYLCSVQQPNEKLFFGSGTQLSVL.

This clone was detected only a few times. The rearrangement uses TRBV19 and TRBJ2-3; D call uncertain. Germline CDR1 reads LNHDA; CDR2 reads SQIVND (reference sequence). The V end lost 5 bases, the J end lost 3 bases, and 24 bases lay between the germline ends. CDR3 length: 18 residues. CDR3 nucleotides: TGTGCCAGTAGTTCCGCTAGAGTGGGTGTCTTCGGTACAGATACGCAGTATTTT. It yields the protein CASSSARVGVFGTDTQYF.

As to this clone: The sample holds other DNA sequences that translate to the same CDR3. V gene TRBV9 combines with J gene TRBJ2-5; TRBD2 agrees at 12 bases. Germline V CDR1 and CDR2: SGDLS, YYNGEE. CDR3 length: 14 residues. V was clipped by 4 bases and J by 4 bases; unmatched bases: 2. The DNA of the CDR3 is TGTGCCAGCAGCTTGGGACTAGCGGGAGAGACCCAGTACTTC. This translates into CASSLGLAGETQYF.

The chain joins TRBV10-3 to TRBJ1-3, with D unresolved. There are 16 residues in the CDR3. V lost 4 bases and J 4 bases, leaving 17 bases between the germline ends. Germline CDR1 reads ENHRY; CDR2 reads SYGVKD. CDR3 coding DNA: TGTGCCATCAGTGGTTCGGCAGGAGGTAGAGGAAACACCATATATTTT. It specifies CAISGSAGGRGNTIYF.

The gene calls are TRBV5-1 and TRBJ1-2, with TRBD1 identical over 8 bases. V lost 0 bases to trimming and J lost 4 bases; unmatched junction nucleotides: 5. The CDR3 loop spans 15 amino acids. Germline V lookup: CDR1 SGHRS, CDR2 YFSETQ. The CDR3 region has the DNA TGCGCCAGCAGCTTGGACCCCGGGACAGGCTATGGCTACACCTTC. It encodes CASSLDPGTGYGYTF.

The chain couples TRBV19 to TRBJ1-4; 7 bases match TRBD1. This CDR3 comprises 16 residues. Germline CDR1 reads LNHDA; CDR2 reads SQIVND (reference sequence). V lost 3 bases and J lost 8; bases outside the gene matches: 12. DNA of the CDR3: TGTGCCAGTAGTATTGTTGCACGACAGGGTAACGAAAAACTGTTTTTT. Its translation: CASSIVARQGNEKLFF.